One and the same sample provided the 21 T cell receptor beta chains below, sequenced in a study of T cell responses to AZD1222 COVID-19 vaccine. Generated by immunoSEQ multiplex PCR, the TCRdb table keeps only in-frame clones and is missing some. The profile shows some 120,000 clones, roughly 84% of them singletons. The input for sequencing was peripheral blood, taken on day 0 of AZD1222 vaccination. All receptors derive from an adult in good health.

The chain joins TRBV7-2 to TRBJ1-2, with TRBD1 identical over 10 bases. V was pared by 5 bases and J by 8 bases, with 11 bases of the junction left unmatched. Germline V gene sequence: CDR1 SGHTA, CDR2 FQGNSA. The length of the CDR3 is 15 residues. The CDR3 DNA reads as TGTGCCAGCAGCCCCCGACAGGGGGCCCTTGAGGGCTACACCTTC. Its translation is CASSPRQGALEGYTF.

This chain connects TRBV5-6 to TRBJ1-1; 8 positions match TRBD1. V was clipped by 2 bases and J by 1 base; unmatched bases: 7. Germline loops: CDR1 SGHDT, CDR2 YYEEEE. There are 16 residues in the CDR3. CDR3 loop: CASSLQGVKKNTEAFF. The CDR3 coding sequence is TGTGCCAGCAGCTTACAGGGGGTGAAGAAGAACACTGAAGCTTTCTTT.

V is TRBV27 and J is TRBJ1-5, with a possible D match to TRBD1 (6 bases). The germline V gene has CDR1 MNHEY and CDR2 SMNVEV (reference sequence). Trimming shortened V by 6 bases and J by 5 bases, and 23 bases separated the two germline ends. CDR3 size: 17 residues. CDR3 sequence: CASSPLWDTRGYQPQHF. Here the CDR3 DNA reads TGTGCCAGCAGCCCGCTATGGGACACCCGGGGATATCAGCCCCAGCATTTT.

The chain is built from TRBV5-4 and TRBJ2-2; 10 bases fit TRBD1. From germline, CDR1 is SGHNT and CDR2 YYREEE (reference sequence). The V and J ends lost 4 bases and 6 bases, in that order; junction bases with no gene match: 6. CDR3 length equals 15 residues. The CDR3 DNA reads TGTGCCAGCAGCCAGACAGGGGGCGTCGCCGGGGAGCTGTTTTTT. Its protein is CASSQTGGVAGELFF.

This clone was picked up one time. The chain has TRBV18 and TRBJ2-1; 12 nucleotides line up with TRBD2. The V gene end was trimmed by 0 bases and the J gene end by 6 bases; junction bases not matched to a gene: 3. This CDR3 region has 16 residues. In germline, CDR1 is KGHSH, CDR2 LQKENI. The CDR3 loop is CASSPPSSGGGNEQFF. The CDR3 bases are TGTGCCAGCTCACCACCCTCTAGCGGGGGGGGCAATGAGCAGTTCTTC.

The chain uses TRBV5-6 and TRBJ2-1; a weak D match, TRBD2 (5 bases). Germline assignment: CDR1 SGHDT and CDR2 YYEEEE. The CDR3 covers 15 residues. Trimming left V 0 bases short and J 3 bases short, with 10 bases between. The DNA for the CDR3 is TGTGCCAGCAGCTTGGTCGGCGGGTTCTACAATGAGCAGTTCTTC. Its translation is CASSLVGGFYNEQFF.

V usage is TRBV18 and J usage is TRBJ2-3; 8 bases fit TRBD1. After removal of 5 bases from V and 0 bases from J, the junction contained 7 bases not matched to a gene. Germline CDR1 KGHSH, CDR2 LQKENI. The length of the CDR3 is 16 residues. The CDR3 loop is CASSFGQGGSTDTQYF. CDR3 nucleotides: TGTGCCAGCTCATTCGGACAGGGAGGAAGCACAGATACGCAGTATTTT.

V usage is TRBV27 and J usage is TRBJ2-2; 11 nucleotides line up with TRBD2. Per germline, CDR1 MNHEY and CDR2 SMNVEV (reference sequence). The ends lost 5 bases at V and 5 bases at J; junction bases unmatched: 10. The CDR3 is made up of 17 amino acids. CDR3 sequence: CASSPQIAGGLTGELFF. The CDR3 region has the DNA TGTGCCAGCAGTCCCCAGATAGCGGGAGGGCTAACCGGGGAGCTGTTTTTT.

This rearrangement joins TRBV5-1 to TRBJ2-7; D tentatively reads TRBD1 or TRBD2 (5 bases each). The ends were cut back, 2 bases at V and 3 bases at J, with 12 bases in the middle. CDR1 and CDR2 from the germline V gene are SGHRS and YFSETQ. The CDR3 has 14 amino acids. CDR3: CASSFGDVDYEQYF. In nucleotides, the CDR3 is TGCGCCAGCAGCTTTGGGGACGTAGACTACGAGCAGTACTTC.

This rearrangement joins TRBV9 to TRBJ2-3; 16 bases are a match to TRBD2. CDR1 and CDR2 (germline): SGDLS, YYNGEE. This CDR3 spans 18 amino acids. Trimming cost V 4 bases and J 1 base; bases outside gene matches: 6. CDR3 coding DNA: TGTGCCAGCAGCTCGGGACTAGCGGGGGGGTATGGCACAGATACGCAGTATTTT. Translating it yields CASSSGLAGGYGTDTQYF. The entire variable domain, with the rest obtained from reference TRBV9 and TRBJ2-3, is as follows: DSGVTQTPKHLITATGQRVTLRCSPRSGDLSVYWYQQSLDQGLQFLIQYYNGEERAKGNILERFSAQQFPDLHSELNLSSLELGDSALYFCASSSGLAGGYGTDTQYFGPGTRLTVL.

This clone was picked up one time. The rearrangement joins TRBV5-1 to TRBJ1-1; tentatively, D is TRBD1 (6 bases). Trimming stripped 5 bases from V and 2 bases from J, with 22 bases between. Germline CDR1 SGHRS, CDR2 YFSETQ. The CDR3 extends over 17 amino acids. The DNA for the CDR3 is TGCGCCAGCAGAAAACCCGGGACACTTAGAAATAACACTGAAGCTTTCTTT. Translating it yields CASRKPGTLRNNTEAFF.

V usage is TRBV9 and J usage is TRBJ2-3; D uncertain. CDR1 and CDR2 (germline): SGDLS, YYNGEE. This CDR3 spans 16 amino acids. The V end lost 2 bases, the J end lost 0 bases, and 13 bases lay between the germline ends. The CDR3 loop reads CASSVSSHSSTDTQYF. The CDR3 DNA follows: TGTGCCAGCAGCGTCTCTAGTCATTCTAGCACAGATACGCAGTATTTT.

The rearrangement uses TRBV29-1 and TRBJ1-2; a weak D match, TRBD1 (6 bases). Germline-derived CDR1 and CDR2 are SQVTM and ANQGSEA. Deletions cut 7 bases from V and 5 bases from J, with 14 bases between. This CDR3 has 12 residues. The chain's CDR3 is CSARQDSYGYTF. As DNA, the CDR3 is TGCAGCGCCCGACAGGACTCGTATGGCTACACCTTC.

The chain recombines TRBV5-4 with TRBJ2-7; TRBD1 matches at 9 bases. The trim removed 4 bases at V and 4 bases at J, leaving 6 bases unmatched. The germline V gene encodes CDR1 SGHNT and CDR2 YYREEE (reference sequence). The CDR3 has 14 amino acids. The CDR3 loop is CASSRGQGIYEQYF. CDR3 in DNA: TGTGCCAGCAGCCGGGGACAGGGTATTTACGAGCAGTACTTC.

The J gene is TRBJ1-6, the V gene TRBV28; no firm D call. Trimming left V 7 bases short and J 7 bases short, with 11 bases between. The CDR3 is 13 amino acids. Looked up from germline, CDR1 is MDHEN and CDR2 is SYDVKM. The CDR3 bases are TGTGCCAGCATTTCGGGGAGGAATTCACCCCTCCACTTT. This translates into CASISGRNSPLHF.

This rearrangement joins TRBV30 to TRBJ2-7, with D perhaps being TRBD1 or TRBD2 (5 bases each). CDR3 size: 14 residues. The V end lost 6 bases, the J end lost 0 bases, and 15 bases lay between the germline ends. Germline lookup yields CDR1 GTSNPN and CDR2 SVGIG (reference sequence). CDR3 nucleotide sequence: TGTGCCTGCGGTCAGGGCGGGTACTCCTACGAGCAGTACTTC. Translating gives CACGQGGYSYEQYF. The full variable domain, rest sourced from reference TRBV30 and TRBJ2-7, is SQTIHQWPATLVQPVGSPLSLECTVEGTSNPNLYWYRQAAGRGLQLLFYSVGIGQISSEVPQNLSASRPQDRQFILSSKKLLLSDSGFYLCACGQGGYSYEQYFGPGTRLTVT.

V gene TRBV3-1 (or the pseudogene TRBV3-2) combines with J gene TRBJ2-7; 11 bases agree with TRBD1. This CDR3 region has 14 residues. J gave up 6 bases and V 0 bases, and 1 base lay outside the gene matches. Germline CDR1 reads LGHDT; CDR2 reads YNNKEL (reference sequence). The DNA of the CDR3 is TGTGCCAGCAGCCAAGAAGGGACAGGGGGCGAGCAGTACTTC. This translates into CASSQEGTGGEQYF.

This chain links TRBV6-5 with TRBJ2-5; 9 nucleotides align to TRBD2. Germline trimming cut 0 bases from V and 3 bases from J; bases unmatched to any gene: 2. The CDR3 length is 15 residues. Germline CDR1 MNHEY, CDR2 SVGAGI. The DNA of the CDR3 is TGTGCCAGCAGTTACTCATGGACTAGCGAAGAGACCCAGTACTTC. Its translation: CASSYSWTSEETQYF.

As DNA, the CDR3 is TGTGCCAGCAGTTACTCGAACGGCGGGGAGCTGTTTTTT. Translated: CASSYSNGGELFF. The chain employs TRBV6-5 and TRBJ2-2; no definite D call. This CDR3 comprises 13 residues. Trimming stripped 0 bases from V and 7 bases from J, with 6 bases between. Germline V gives CDR1 MNHEY, CDR2 SVGAGI.

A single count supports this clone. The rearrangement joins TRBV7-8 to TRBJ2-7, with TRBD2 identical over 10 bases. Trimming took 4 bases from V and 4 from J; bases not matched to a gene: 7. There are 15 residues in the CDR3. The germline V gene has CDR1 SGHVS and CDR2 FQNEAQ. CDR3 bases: TGTGCCAGCAGCTGGCGGGCTAGCGGGAGATACGAGCAGTACTTC. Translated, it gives CASSWRASGRYEQYF.

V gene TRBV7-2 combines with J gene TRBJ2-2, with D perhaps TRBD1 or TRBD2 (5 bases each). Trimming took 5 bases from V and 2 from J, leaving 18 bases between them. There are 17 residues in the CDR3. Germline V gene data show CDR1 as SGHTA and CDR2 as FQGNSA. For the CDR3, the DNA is TGTGCCAGCAGCCCCACGTGGGGGAGCGACAACACCGGGGAGCTGTTTTTT. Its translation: CASSPTWGSDNTGELFF.